Shown below are 22 T cell receptor beta chains from a single sample sequenced in a study of shared clonotypes between healthy human individuals. Data came from immunoSEQ multiplex PCR; TCRdb stores just in-frame clones and leaves some out. The table includes about 560,000 clones, around 80% detected once. The sequenced sample was PBMCs. The receptor source for this set is a woman aged 40 to 50 in good health. Some clones in this sample may be carry-over from other donors' samples.

This clone was recorded a few times. One junction end disagrees with the germline gene, perhaps due to a read error. The V gene is TRBV14, the J gene TRBJ2-2, with a tentative D call TRBD1 (6 bases). Germline V gene sequence: CDR1 SGHDN, CDR2 FVKESK. The CDR3 is 16 amino acids. This CDR3 is CASSQDFQGNPGELFF. CDR3 coding DNA: TGTGCCAGCAGCCAAGATTTCCAGGGGAACCCCGGGGAGCTGTTTTTT.

This clone was recorded once. A much larger clone lies one base from this, so it may be a read error. This chain uses TRBV2 with TRBJ1-2, with a weak D call TRBD1 (6 bases). CDR1 is SNHLY and CDR2 is FYNNEI in the germline V gene. The CDR3 has 17 residues. The CDR3 DNA follows: TGTGCCATGCTCGGGGGATTTTCCGGACAGAGCCTCTATGACTACACCTTC. It translates to CAMLGGFSGQSLYDYTF.

The rearrangement uses TRBV28 and TRBJ2-7; 14 nucleotides align to TRBD2. The CDR3 length is 16 residues. V lost 5 bases and J lost 3; bases outside the gene matches: 6. Germline V CDR1 and CDR2: MDHEN, SYDVKM. The chain's CDR3 is CASSLGTSGSYYEQYF. CDR3 nucleotide sequence: TGTGCCAGCAGTCTAGGGACTAGCGGGAGTTACTACGAGCAGTACTTC.

The V call is TRBV11-2, the J call TRBJ2-1, with 8 positions matching TRBD2. This CDR3 has 15 residues. The germline gives CDR1 SGHAT, CDR2 FQNNGV. Losses at the gene ends were 1 base for V and 9 bases for J; bases not matched to a gene: 8. In DNA, the CDR3 is TGTGCCAGCAGCTTAGGTCCAGCGGGAGCGAGTGAGCAGTTCTTC. This encodes CASSLGPAGASEQFF.

V gene TRBV18 combines with J gene TRBJ2-5; 9 positions match TRBD2. V lost 3 bases, J lost 1 base, and 6 bases stayed unmatched. CDR3 size: 16 residues. Germline loops: CDR1 KGHSH, CDR2 LQKENI. The CDR3 nucleotides are TGTGCCAGCTCACCTGAGGCTAGCGGGATCCAAGAGACCCAGTACTTC. The encoded protein is CASSPEASGIQETQYF.

This clone was seen a few times. The chain has TRBV30 and TRBJ2-3; the D gene is possibly TRBD1 (8 bases). Trimming left V 2 bases short and J 7 bases short, with 19 bases between. CDR3 size: 15 residues. The germline CDR1 and CDR2 sequences are GTSNPN and SVGIG (reference sequence). DNA for the CDR3: TGTGCCTGGAGTCCAGGGGGCGGGAGTACGAATACGCAGTATTTT. This gives the protein CAWSPGGGSTNTQYF.

V is TRBV28 and J is TRBJ2-3, with TRBD1 identical over 7 bases. CDR1 and CDR2 (germline): MDHEN, SYDVKM. The CDR3 has 14 amino acids. V dropped 5 bases and J dropped 7; count of bases not matched to a gene: 9. The CDR3 nucleotides read TGTGCCAGCAGTCCACGGACAGGCATGTATACGCAGTATTTT. Its protein product is CASSPRTGMYTQYF.

This clone was detected a few times. The chain combines TRBV6-5 with TRBJ2-7; 13 bases fit TRBD2. V gave up 5 bases and J gave up 6 bases; unmatched junction bases: 7. Per germline, CDR1 MNHEY and CDR2 SVGAGI. This CDR3 spans 15 amino acids. CDR3 nucleotides: TGTGCCAGCAGTACTGGACTAGCGGGAGTCGCCGAGCAGTACTTC. Its translation: CASSTGLAGVAEQYF.

The J gene is TRBJ2-2, the V gene TRBV18, with TRBD2 matching 10 bases. V shed 3 bases, J shed 5 bases, and the junction held 6 bases outside the gene matches. Germline V gene lookup returns CDR1 KGHSH and CDR2 LQKENI. The CDR3 totals 16 residues. The CDR3 is CASSPRTSGITGELFF. The CDR3 nucleotides read TGTGCCAGCTCACCCCGGACTAGCGGAATAACCGGGGAGCTGTTTTTT.

V usage is TRBV5-4 and J usage is TRBJ2-7; 10 bases agree with TRBD1. Trimming cost V 4 bases and J 3 bases; bases outside gene matches: 4. The V gene's germline CDR1 is SGHNT and CDR2 YYREEE (reference sequence). This CDR3 comprises 14 residues. The CDR3, as DNA: TGTGCCAGCAGCGGAAGGACAGGGGGCTACGAGCAGTACTTC. Residues: CASSGRTGGYEQYF.

The chain joins TRBV7-9 to TRBJ2-3, with 11 bases identical to TRBD2. The CDR3 is made up of 15 amino acids. The germline V gene has CDR1 SEHNR and CDR2 FQNEAQ (reference sequence). Germline trimming cut 2 bases from V and 4 bases from J; bases unmatched to any gene: 2. The CDR3 is CASSLTSGSPDTQYF. The DNA of the CDR3 is TGTGCCAGCAGCTTAACTAGCGGGAGTCCAGATACGCAGTATTTT.

The chain uses TRBV29-1 and TRBJ1-3; TRBD1 aligns across 8 bases. There are 14 residues in the CDR3. Germline CDR1 and CDR2: SQVTM and ANQGSEA. The ends lost 5 bases at V and 4 bases at J; junction bases unmatched: 7. CDR3 sequence (DNA): TGCAGCGTTACCGGACAGGGAGCCGGAAACACCATATATTTT. Its protein is CSVTGQGAGNTIYF.

This clone was detected once. The chain joins TRBV6-5 to TRBJ2-5; no reliable D call. The last part of the DNA fits TRBJ2-7 better; the J call may be wrong. The CDR3 runs to 12 residues. Germline V gives CDR1 MNHEY, CDR2 SVGAGI. This CDR3 reads CASSGNSYEQYF. The DNA for the CDR3 is TGTGCCAGCAGCGGAAATTCCTACGAGCAGTACTTC.

In its sample, this clone was seen a few times. This sequence joins TRBV6-1 and TRBJ2-5; D gene unclear. CDR1 MNHNS and CDR2 SASEGT come from the germline V gene. The CDR3 covers 14 residues. Trimming took 6 bases from V and 0 from J, leaving 11 bases between them. This CDR3 reads CASSMSGNQETQYF. DNA of the CDR3: TGTGCCAGCAGCATGTCGGGCAACCAAGAGACCCAGTACTTC.

DNA of the CDR3: TGTGCCAGCAGCCCAGACAGGGTCCGGAACAATGAGCAGTTCTTC. It yields the protein CASSPDRVRNNEQFF. The chain links TRBV5-4 to TRBJ2-1, with 7 positions matching TRBD1. Germline V gene data show CDR1 as SGHNT and CDR2 as YYREEE (reference sequence). V was pared by 4 bases and J by 5 bases, with 9 bases of the junction left unmatched. CDR3 length: 15 amino acids.

This clone showed up just a few times. CDR3 loop: CASSPRTGAFNYGYTF. The CDR3 DNA reads TGTGCCAGCAGTCCCCGGACAGGGGCTTTTAACTATGGCTACACCTTC. This chain uses TRBV6-6 with TRBJ1-2, with 9 bases aligning to TRBD1. Germline V gene sequence: CDR1 MNHNY, CDR2 SVGAGI (reference sequence). With 5 bases clipped from V and 1 base from J, the junction kept 8 bases outside the gene matches. This CDR3 region has 16 residues.

In its sample, this clone was seen many times. This rearrangement joins TRBV19 to TRBJ1-5; D not certain. Germline-derived CDR1 and CDR2 are LNHDA and SQIVND (reference sequence). The CDR3 is 13 residues long. V was clipped by 1 base and J by 6 bases, with 7 bases between them. The CDR3 loop reads CASSIGSGQPQHF. The CDR3 DNA sequence: TGTGCCAGTAGTATAGGGAGCGGTCAGCCCCAGCATTTT.

The rearrangement links TRBV30 to TRBJ2-1, with TRBD2 identical over 7 bases. J was trimmed by 14 bases and V by 1 base; bases with no gene match: 8. Germline-derived CDR1 and CDR2 are GTSNPN and SVGIG (reference sequence). This CDR3 is 12 amino acids long. CDR3 DNA sequence: TGTGCCTGGAGTGCCCATACCGCGGGAGAGTTCTTC. It codes for CAWSAHTAGEFF.

The chain uses TRBV7-9 and TRBJ2-1; 7 bases fit TRBD2. The CDR3 sequence is 14 residues long. Germline trimming cut 4 bases from V and 1 base from J; bases unmatched to any gene: 1. Per the germline V gene, CDR1 is SEHNR and CDR2 is FQNEAQ (reference sequence). The chain's CDR3 is CASSWGLSYNEQFF. CDR3 coding DNA: TGTGCCAGCAGCTGGGGACTATCCTACAATGAGCAGTTCTTC.

This chain joins TRBV5-6 and TRBJ2-7, with 7 positions matching TRBD2. The CDR3 has 14 amino acids. From germline, CDR1 is SGHDT and CDR2 YYEEEE. The V gene end was trimmed by 1 base and the J gene end by 6 bases; junction bases not matched to a gene: 7. CDR3 in DNA: TGTGCCAGCAGCTTGTTAGGCGGGAGTGGCGAGCAGTACTTC. Amino acid sequence: CASSLLGGSGEQYF. The complete variable domain, with remaining parts taken from reference TRBV5-6 and TRBJ2-7, reads DAGVTQSPTHLIKTRGQQVTLRCSPKSGHDTVSWYQQALGQGPQFIFQYYEEEERQRGNFPDRFSGHQFPNYSSELNVNALLLGDSALYLCASSLLGGSGEQYFGPGTRLTVT.

The table lists this clone with many counts. In DNA, the CDR3 is TGCGCCAGCAGCCAATTAGGGGGTTACAATGAGCAGTTCTTC. It translates to CASSQLGGYNEQFF. The chain couples TRBV4-1 to TRBJ2-1; D possibly corresponds to TRBD1 (6 bases). V lost 2 bases and J 4 bases, leaving 9 bases between the germline ends. The germline V gene encodes CDR1 MGHRA and CDR2 YSYEKL. The CDR3 is 14 residues long.

The V call is TRBV19, the J call TRBJ2-5; 9 nucleotides agree with TRBD2. Losses at the gene ends were 3 bases for V and 5 bases for J; bases not matched to a gene: 4. Germline assignment: CDR1 LNHDA and CDR2 SQIVND (reference sequence). CDR3 length: 14 amino acids. This CDR3 reads CASSIVAGVETQYF. The DNA for the CDR3 is TGTGCCAGTAGTATCGTAGCGGGAGTGGAGACCCAGTACTTC.